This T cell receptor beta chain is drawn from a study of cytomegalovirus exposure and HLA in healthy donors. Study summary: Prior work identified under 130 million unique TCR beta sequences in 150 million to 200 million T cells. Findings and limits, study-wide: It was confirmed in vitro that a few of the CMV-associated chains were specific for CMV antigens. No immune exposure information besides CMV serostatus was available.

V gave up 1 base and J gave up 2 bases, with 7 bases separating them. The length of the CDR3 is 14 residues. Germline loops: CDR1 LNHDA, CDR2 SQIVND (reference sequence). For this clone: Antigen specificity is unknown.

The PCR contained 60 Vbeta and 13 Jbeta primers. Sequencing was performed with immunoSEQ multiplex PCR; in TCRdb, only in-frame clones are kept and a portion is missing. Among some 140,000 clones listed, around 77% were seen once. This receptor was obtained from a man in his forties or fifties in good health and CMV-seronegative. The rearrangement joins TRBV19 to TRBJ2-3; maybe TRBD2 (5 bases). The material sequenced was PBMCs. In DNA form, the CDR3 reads TGTGCCAGTAGTATAGCGGGGATCACAGATACGCAGTATTTT. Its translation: CASSIAGITDTQYF.